This T cell receptor (beta chain) was profiled in a study of T cells in Graves' hyperthyroidism and ophthalmopathy. From RNA transcripts, TCR beta CDR3 regions were amplified. A set of HTBI primers served as the primers for a first-round RT-PCR of the TCR CDR3. A single record per CDR3 protein comes from TCRdb applying MiXCR to the multiplex PCR reads. The sample shows 350,000 to 450,000 distinct CDR3 sequences, around 13% of them seen only once. This CDR3 is built from 14 residues. CDR1 is DFQATT, CDR2 SNEGSKA, per germline (reference sequence). Deletions cut 5 bases from V and 0 bases from J, with 13 bases between. The table lists this clonotype with a few counts. A read error may explain this, as a much larger clone is one base away.

V is TRBV20-1 and J is TRBJ1-1, with D maybe TRBD1 (6 bases). This TCR was recovered from a woman aged 55-69 years with Graves' hyperthyroidism. Sequenced material: blood. As DNA, the CDR3 is TGCAGTGCTGGGGGGGCCCAGATGAACACTGAAGCTTTCTTT. Its protein is CSAGGAQMNTEAFF.